The source of this TCR beta chain is a study of T cells in tumors after PD-1 blockade. This CDR3 spans 12 amino acids. Losses at the gene ends were 7 bases for V and 3 bases for J; bases not matched to a gene: 3. Germline-derived CDR1 and CDR2 are SQVTM and ANQGSEA. Profiled with immunoSEQ multiplex PCR; TCRdb holds only in-frame clones, not every one. Here the sample spans some 66,000 clones, over 65% being singletons. This TCR was recovered from a human donor with basal cell carcinoma. The chain has TRBV29-1 and TRBJ1-1; 9 bases are a match to TRBD1. This specimen consisted of PBMCs, obtained after anti-PD-1 treatment. As DNA, the CDR3 is TGCAGCGGTGGACAGGGGTACACTGAAGCTTTCTTT. This codes for CSGGQGYTEAFF.